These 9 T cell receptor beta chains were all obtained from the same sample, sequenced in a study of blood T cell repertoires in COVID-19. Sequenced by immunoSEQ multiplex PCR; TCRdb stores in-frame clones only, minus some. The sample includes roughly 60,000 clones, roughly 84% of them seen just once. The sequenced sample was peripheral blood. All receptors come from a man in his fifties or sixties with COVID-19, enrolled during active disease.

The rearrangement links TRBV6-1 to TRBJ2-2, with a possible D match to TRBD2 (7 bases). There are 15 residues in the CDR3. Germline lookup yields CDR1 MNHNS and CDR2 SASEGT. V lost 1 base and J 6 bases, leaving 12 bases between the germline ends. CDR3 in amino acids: CASSEVRGGPGELFF. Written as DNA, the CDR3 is TGTGCCAGCAGTGAAGTTCGCGGGGGCCCCGGGGAGCTGTTTTTT.

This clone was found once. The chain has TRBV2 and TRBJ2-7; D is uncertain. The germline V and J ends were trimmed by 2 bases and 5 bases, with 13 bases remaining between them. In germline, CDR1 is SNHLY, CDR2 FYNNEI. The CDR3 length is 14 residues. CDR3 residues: CASSELYTTHEQYF. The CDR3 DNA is TGTGCCAGCAGTGAACTGTACACAACCCACGAGCAGTACTTC.

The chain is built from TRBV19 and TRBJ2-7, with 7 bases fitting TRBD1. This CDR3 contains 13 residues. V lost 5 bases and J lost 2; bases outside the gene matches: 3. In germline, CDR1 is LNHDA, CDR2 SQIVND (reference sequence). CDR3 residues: CASSRQGAYEQYF. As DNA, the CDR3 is TGTGCCAGTAGTCGACAGGGCGCCTACGAGCAGTACTTC. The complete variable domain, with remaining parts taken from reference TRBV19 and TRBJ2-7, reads DGGITQSPKYLFRKEGQNVTLSCEQNLNHDAMYWYRQDPGQGLRLIYYSQIVNDFQKGDIAEGYSVSREKKESFPLTVTSAQKNPTAFYLCASSRQGAYEQYFGPGTRLTVT.

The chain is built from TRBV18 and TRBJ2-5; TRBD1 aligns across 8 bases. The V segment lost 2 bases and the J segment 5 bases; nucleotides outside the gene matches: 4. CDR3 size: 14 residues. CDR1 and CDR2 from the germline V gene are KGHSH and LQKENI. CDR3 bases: TGTGCCAGCTCACCAACCGGGGACAGGGAGACCCAGTACTTC. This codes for CASSPTGDRETQYF.

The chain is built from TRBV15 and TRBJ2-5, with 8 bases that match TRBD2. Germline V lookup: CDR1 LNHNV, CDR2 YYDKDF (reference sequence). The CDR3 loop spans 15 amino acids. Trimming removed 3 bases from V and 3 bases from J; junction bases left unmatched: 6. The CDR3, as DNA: TGTGCCACCAGCAGTCCGGGAGCGGGAGAAGAGACCCAGTACTTC. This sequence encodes CATSSPGAGEETQYF.

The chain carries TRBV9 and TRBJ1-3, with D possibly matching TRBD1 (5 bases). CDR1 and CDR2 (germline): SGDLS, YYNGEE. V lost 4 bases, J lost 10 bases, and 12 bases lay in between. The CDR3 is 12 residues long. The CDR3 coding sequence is TGTGCCAGCAGCTATGACAGTACGACCATATATTTT. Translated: CASSYDSTTIYF.

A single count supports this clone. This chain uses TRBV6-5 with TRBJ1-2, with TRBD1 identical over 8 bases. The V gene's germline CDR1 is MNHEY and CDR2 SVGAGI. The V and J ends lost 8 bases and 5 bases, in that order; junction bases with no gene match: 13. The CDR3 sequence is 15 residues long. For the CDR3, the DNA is TGTGCCAGCGGGACCGGACAGGGCACCTCTTATGGCTACACCTTC. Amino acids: CASGTGQGTSYGYTF.

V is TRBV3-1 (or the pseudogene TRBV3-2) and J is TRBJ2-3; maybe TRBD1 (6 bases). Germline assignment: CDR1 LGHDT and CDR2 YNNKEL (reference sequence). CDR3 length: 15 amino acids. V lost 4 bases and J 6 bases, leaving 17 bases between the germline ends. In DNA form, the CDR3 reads TGTGCCAGCAGCCTAGAAGACAGGTCATGGGATACGCAGTATTTT. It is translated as CASSLEDRSWDTQYF.

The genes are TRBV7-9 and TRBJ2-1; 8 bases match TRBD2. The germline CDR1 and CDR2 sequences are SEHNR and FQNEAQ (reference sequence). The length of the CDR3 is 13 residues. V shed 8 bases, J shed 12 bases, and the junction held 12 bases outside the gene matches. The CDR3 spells CASLPAGARGQFF. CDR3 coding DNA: TGTGCCAGCCTCCCAGCGGGGGCTCGGGGGCAGTTCTTC.